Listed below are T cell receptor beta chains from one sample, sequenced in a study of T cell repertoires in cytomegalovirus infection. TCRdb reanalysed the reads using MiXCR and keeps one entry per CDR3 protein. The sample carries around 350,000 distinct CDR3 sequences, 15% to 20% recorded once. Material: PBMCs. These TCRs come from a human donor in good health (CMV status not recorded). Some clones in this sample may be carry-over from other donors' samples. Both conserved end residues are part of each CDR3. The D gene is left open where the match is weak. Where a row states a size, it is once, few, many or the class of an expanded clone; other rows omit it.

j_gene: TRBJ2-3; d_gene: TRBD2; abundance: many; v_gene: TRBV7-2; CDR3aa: CASSAGLADTQYF; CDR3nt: TGTGCCAGCAGCGCCGGACTAGCGGATACGCAGTATTTT
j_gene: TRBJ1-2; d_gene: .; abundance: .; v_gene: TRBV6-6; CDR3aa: CASSQTDRINYGYTF; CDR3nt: TGTGCCAGCAGTCAAACCGACAGGATTAACTATGGCTACACCTTC
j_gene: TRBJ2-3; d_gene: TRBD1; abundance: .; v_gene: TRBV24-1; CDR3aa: CATSDRTGGTDTQYF; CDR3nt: TGTGCCACCAGTGATCGGACAGGTGGCACAGATACGCAGTATTTT
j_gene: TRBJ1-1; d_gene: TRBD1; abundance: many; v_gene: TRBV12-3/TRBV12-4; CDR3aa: CASSPTGRQGTEAFF; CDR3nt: TGTGCCAGCAGCCCAACGGGGCGACAGGGGACTGAAGCTTTCTTT
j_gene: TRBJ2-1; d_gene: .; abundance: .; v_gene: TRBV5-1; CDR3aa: CASAGDNSYNEQFF; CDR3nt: TGCGCCAGCGCGGGGGACAACTCCTACAATGAGCAGTTCTTC
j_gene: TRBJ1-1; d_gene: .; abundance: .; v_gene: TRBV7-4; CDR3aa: CASSQTQEAFF; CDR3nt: TGTGCCAGCAGCCAGACACAAGAAGCTTTCTTT
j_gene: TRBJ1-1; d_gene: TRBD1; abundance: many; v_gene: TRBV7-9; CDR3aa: CASSLVGQGLNTEAFF; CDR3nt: TGTGCCAGCAGCTTAGTAGGACAGGGATTGAACACTGAAGCTTTCTTT
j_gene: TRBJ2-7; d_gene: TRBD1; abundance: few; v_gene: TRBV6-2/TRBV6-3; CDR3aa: CASSYIGTGGYEQYF; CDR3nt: TGTGCCAGCAGCTATATCGGGACAGGGGGATACGAGCAGTACTTC
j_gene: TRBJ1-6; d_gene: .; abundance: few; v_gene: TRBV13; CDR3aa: CASSLVGNNSPLHF; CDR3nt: TGTGCCAGCAGCTTAGTGGGGAATAATTCACCCCTCCACTTT
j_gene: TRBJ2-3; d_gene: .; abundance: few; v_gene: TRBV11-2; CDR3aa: CASSLNAGIIDTQYF; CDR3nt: TGTGCCAGCAGCTTAAATGCGGGGATAATTGATACGCAGTATTTT
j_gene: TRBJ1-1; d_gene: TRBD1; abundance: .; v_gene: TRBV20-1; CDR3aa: CSARAGTVNTEAFF; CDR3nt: TGCAGTGCTAGAGCCGGGACAGTGAACACTGAAGCTTTCTTT
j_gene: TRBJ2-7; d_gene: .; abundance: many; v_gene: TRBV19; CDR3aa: CASSIGRSYEQYF; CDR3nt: TGTGCCAGTAGTATAGGTAGGAGCTACGAGCAGTACTTC
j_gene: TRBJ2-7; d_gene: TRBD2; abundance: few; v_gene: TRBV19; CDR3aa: CASSMLAGTLGEQYF; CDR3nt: TGTGCCAGTAGTATGCTAGCGGGAACTCTGGGGGAGCAGTACTTC
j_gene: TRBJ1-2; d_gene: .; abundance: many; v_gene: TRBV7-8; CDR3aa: CASSLAGVPNYGYTF; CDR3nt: TGTGCCAGCAGCTTGGCAGGGGTCCCAAACTATGGCTACACCTTC
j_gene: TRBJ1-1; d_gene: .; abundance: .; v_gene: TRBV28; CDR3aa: CASSSYMGGRAEAFF; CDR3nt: TGTGCCAGCAGTTCTTATATGGGGGGTAGGGCTGAAGCTTTCTTT
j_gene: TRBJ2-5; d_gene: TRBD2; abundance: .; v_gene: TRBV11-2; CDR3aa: CASSHTSGGRFATQYF; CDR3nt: TGTGCCAGCAGCCATACTAGCGGGGGTCGTTTCGCAACCCAGTACTTC
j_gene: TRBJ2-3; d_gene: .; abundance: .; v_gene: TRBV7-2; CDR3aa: CASSYREGDRTDTQYF; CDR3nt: TGTGCCAGCAGCTACAGGGAGGGGGATCGCACAGATACGCAGTATTTT
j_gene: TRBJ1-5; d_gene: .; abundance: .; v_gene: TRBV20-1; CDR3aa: CSARENPSGNQPQHF; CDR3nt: TGCAGTGCTAGAGAAAACCCAAGCGGCAATCAGCCCCAGCATTTT
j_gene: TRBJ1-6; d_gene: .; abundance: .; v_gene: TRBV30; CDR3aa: CAWRLRDRLNSPLHF; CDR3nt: TGTGCCTGGAGATTGAGGGATCGGCTTAATTCACCCCTCCACTTT
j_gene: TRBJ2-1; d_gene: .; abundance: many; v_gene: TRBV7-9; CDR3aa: CASSLAVGSDEQFF; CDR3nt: TGTGCCAGCAGCTTAGCCGTGGGGAGCGATGAGCAGTTCTTC
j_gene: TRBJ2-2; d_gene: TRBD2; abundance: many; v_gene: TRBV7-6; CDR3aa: CASSLTGGTGELFF; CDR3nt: TGTGCCAGCAGCTTAACGGGGGGAACCGGGGAGCTGTTTTTT
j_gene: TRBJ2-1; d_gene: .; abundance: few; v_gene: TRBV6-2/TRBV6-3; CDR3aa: CASSYPGLPYSEQFF; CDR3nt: TGTGCCAGCAGTTACCCGGGACTGCCGTACAGTGAGCAGTTCTTC
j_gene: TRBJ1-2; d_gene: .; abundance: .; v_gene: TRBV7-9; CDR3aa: CASSLEQEKSYTF; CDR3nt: TGTGCCAGCAGCTTAGAACAGGAGAAGAGCTACACCTTC
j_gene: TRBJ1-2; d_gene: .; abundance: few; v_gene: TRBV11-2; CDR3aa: CASSLTAYRANYGYTF; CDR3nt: TGTGCCAGCAGCCTAACGGCGTATCGGGCTAACTATGGCTACACCTTC
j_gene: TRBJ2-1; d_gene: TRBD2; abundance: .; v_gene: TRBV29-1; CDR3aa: CSTGLAGVFEQFF; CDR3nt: TGCAGCACCGGACTAGCGGGAGTTTTTGAGCAGTTCTTC
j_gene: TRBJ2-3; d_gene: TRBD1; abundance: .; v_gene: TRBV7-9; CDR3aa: CASSPEDRVAVADTQYF; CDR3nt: TGTGCCAGCAGCCCCGAGGACAGGGTTGCGGTCGCAGATACGCAGTATTTT
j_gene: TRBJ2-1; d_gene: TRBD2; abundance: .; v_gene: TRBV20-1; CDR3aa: CSAERGSSYNEQFF; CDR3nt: TGCAGTGCCGAGCGGGGGAGCTCCTACAATGAGCAGTTCTTC
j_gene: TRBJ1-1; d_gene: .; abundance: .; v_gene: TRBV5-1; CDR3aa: CASSRQAGMNTEAFF; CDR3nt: TGCGCCAGCAGCCGCCAGGCAGGGATGAACACTGAAGCTTTCTTT
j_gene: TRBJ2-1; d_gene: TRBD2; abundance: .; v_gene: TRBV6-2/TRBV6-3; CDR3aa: CASRRAGGIYNEQFF; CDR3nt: TGTGCCAGCAGGCGAGCGGGGGGGATCTACAATGAGCAGTTCTTC
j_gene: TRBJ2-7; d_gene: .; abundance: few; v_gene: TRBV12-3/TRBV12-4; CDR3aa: CASREGGGPSYEQYF; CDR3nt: TGTGCCAGCAGGGAAGGCGGGGGCCCCAGCTACGAGCAGTACTTC
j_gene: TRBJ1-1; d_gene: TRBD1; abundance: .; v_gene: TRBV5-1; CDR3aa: CASSRRQGGRNTEAFF; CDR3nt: TGCGCCAGCAGCCGAAGACAGGGGGGGCGGAACACTGAAGCTTTCTTT
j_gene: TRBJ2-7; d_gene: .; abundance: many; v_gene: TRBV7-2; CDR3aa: CASTSVLVPYEQYF; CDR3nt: TGTGCCAGCACCTCCGTACTAGTCCCCTACGAGCAGTACTTC
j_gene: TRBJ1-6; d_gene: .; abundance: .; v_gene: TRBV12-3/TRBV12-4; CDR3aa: CASSAGPVYNSPLHF; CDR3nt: TGTGCCAGCAGTGCAGGCCCAGTGTATAATTCACCCCTCCACTTT
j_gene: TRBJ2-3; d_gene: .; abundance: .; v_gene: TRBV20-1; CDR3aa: CSASASATNTDTQYF; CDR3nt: TGCAGTGCTAGCGCTAGCGCAACTAACACAGATACGCAGTATTTT
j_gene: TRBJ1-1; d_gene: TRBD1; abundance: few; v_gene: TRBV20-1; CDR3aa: CSADRGRGTEAFF; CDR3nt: TGCAGTGCTGACAGGGGTCGGGGCACTGAAGCTTTCTTT
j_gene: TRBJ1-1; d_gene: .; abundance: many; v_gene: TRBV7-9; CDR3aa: CASSPGRNTPEAFF; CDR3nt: TGTGCCAGCAGCCCGGGACGGAACACACCGGAAGCTTTCTTT
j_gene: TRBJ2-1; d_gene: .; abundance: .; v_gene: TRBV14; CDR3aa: CASSQEGGSGPWDEQFF; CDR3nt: TGTGCCAGCAGCCAAGAAGGAGGGAGCGGTCCGTGGGATGAGCAGTTCTTC
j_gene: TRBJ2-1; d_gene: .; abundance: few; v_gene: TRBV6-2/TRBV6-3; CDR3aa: CASRGIVGFFNEQFF; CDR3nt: TGTGCCAGCAGAGGGATCGTGGGCTTCTTCAATGAGCAGTTCTTC
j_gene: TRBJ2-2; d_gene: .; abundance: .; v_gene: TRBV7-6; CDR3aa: CASSPKVGRTGELFF; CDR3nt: TGTGCCAGCAGCCCTAAGGTGGGGCGCACCGGGGAGCTGTTTTTT
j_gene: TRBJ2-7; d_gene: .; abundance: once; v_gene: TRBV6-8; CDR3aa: CASTRRHGGYEQYF; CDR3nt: TGTGCCAGCACACGGAGGCACGGGGGCTACGAGCAGTACTTC
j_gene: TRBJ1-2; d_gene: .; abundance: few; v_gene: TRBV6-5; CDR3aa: CASKDGGYGYTF; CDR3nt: TGTGCCAGCAAGGACGGAGGCTATGGCTACACCTTC
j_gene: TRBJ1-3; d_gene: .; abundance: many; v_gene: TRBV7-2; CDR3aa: CASSFSWGRGNTIYF; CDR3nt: TGTGCCAGCAGCTTTTCCTGGGGGCGTGGAAACACCATATATTTT
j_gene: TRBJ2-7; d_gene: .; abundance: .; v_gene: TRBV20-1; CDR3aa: CSARDPSTGFYEQYF; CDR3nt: TGCAGTGCTAGAGACCCCAGTACGGGTTTTTACGAGCAGTACTTC
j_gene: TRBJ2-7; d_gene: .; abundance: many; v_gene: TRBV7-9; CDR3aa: CASSFDGSYEQYF; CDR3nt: TGTGCCAGCAGCTTTGACGGTAGCTACGAGCAGTACTTC
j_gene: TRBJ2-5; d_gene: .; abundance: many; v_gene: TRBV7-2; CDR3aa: CASSLGGGTEGPLETQYF; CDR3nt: TGTGCCAGCAGCTTAGGGGGGGGGACAGAGGGTCCATTGGAGACCCAGTACTTC
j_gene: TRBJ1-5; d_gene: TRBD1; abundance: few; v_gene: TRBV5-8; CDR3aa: CASSLFFRGEGNQPQHF; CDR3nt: TGTGCCAGCAGCTTGTTTTTCAGGGGGGAGGGCAATCAGCCCCAGCATTTT
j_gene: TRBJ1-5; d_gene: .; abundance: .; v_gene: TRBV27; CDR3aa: CASGFWGSQPQHF; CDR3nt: TGTGCCAGTGGGTTTTGGGGGTCGCAGCCCCAGCATTTT